This T cell receptor beta chain is drawn from a study of blood T cells in healthy people across ages. Study-wide points: Considered underestimates were the diversity estimates obtained from one million T cells.

This CDR3 comprises 14 residues. Germline V CDR1 and CDR2: SQVTM, ANQGSEA. V was clipped by 4 bases and J by 0 bases, with 7 bases between them. The table lists this clonotype with many counts. Its antigen is as yet unknown. A J-beta primer mix and a sample-barcoded 5' primer were used in a second PCR of about 6 to 12 cycles. Every molecule of cDNA carried a tag from a template-switch adaptor with 12 random nucleotides. Each CDR3 protein gets one entry after TCRdb re-called the 5' RACE reads with MiXCR. Here the sample spans about 1.6 million distinct CDR3 sequences, 34% being singletons. This chain connects TRBV29-1 to TRBJ2-6; maybe TRBD1 (5 bases). Material for sequencing was blood. This receptor was obtained from a woman aged 25 to 39 in good health. The CDR3 loop is CSVAQGSGANVLTF. CDR3 nucleotides: TGCAGCGTTGCCCAGGGCTCTGGGGCCAACGTCCTGACTTTC.